The TCR beta chain described here comes from a study of blood T cell repertoires in COVID-19. About the research overall: COVID-19 samples collected from the United States, Italy and Spain covered acute and convalescent phases.

Original processing methods: Researchers report that nucleated cell counts were estimated from reference gene primer amplification. The method was immunoSEQ multiplex PCR; TCRdb's version includes in-frame clones alone and lacks a portion of them. V, J and clone size are taken as reported in that table, and D and trimming were inferred from the DNA itself. Of 270,000 or so clones listed, roughly 89% are singletons. The CDR3 is 13 amino acids. Per the germline V gene, CDR1 is MRHNA and CDR2 is SNTAGT. V was pared by 8 bases and J by 5 bases, with 7 bases of the junction left unmatched. The receptor was derived from a woman between 40 and 50 years old who had recovered from COVID-19. The V and J genes are TRBV6-4 and TRBJ1-1; 8 bases fit TRBD1. Sequencing used peripheral blood. The CDR3 is CASSTGDGTEAFF. Here the CDR3 DNA reads TGTGCCAGCTCGACAGGGGACGGGACTGAAGCTTTCTTT.